These 14 T cell receptor beta chains were sequenced from one sample in a study of OX40 agonist ivuxolimab in advanced cancers. Clones were sequenced by immunoSEQ multiplex PCR, and TCRdb holds only the in-frame ones, with some missing. Of 77,000 or so clones listed, about 93% were seen once; the top ten hold around 0.32%. The specimen comprised CD4+ or CD8+ T cells sorted from blood, sampled in a trial of the OX40 agonist ivuxolimab. These TCRs come from an adult with an advanced solid tumor such as melanoma, head and neck, liver or kidney cancer.

In its sample, this clone was seen once. V usage is TRBV13 and J usage is TRBJ2-5; no clear D gene. The CDR3 is made up of 12 amino acids. With 4 bases removed from V and 5 bases from J, the gap between germline ends came to 8 bases. Germline CDR1 is PRHDT and CDR2 is FYEKMQ (reference sequence). Here the CDR3 reads CASSSSRETQYF. For the CDR3, the DNA is TGTGCCAGCAGCTCCTCACGTGAGACCCAGTACTTC.

V gene TRBV15 combines with J gene TRBJ2-2; D ambiguous. Trimming removed 1 base from V and 4 bases from J, with 10 bases in between. This CDR3 contains 15 residues. Looked up from germline, CDR1 is LNHNV and CDR2 is YYDKDF (reference sequence). The CDR3 region has the DNA TGTGCCACCAGCAGAGGGGGTGGTAGCACCGGGGAGCTGTTTTTT. Protein sequence: CATSRGGGSTGELFF. Variable domain in full (rest from reference TRBV15 and TRBJ2-2): DAMVIQNPRYQVTQFGKPVTLSCSQTLNHNVMYWYQQKSSQAPKLLFHYYDKDFNNEADTPDNFQSRRPNTSFCFLDIRSPGLGDTAMYLCATSRGGGSTGELFFGEGSRLTVL.

The chain recombines TRBV5-1 with TRBJ2-1, with 9 bases fitting TRBD2. This CDR3 comprises 15 residues. CDR1 and CDR2 (germline): SGHRS, YFSETQ. Trimming took 3 bases from V and 5 from J; bases not matched to a gene: 6. CDR3 coding DNA: TGCGCCAGCAGCTGGCGGGAGGGCCCCAACAATGAGCAGTTCTTC. Translated, it gives CASSWREGPNNEQFF.

The rearrangement links TRBV19 to TRBJ2-1; TRBD1 matches 9 bases. Trimming removed 4 bases from V and 8 bases from J; junction bases left unmatched: 12. Germline assignment: CDR1 LNHDA and CDR2 SQIVND (reference sequence). The CDR3 contains 16 residues. The CDR3 DNA reads TGTGCCAGTAGTAAGGACAGGGGAGCAATACGGGATGAGCAGTTCTTC. Encoded protein: CASSKDRGAIRDEQFF.

V usage is TRBV7-9 and J usage is TRBJ2-2, with D uncertain. This CDR3 has 16 residues. Germline lookup yields CDR1 SEHNR and CDR2 FQNEAQ (reference sequence). The V gene lost 0 bases and the J gene lost 0 bases, with 8 bases spanning the gap. The CDR3 loop is CASSLAAATNTGELFF. CDR3 DNA sequence: TGTGCCAGCAGCTTAGCGGCAGCCACGAACACCGGGGAGCTGTTTTTT.

V usage is TRBV7-2 and J usage is TRBJ2-7; the D is unclear. CDR3 size: 13 residues. In germline, CDR1 is SGHTA, CDR2 FQGNSA. The ends were cut back, 4 bases at V and 6 bases at J, with 13 bases in the middle. The CDR3 loop reads CASSSRMMGEQYF. CDR3 bases: TGTGCCAGCAGCTCTAGAATGATGGGCGAGCAGTACTTC.

This sequence joins TRBV30 and TRBJ2-1; 9 nucleotides match TRBD2. The V gene's germline CDR1 is GTSNPN and CDR2 SVGIG (reference sequence). V was pared by 0 bases and J by 9 bases, with 18 bases of the junction left unmatched. The CDR3 is 18 residues long. This CDR3 is CAWSVWGAGASGILEQFF. In nucleotides, the CDR3 is TGTGCCTGGAGTGTATGGGGTGCGGGCGCTAGCGGGATTCTTGAGCAGTTCTTC.

The chain couples TRBV27 to TRBJ2-7; 8 nucleotides match TRBD1. The germline V gene encodes CDR1 MNHEY and CDR2 SMNVEV (reference sequence). V lost 0 bases to trimming and J lost 1 base; unmatched junction nucleotides: 5. The CDR3 consists of 16 residues. In DNA, the CDR3 is TGTGCCAGCAGTTTATCCGGGACAGGCCCATCCTACGAGCAGTACTTC. Translated: CASSLSGTGPSYEQYF.

The chain links TRBV4-3 to TRBJ1-5, with a tentative D call TRBD1 (6 bases). CDR3 size: 17 residues. Trimming cost V 6 bases and J 2 bases, with 20 bases left between them. Germline V lookup: CDR1 LGHNA, CDR2 YSLEER. In DNA, the CDR3 is TGCGCCAGCAGTCTCCCGGAACCAGGGGATGGCAATCAGCCCCAGCATTTT. Its translation: CASSLPEPGDGNQPQHF.

The rearrangement links TRBV2 to TRBJ2-2; perhaps TRBD1 as D (5 bases). The CDR3 is 17 residues long. Germline CDR1 reads SNHLY; CDR2 reads FYNNEI. V lost 4 bases, J lost 6 bases, and 21 bases lay in between. The CDR3 loop is CASSVSAARVGPGELFF. As DNA, the CDR3 is TGTGCCAGCAGTGTAAGCGCGGCCAGGGTAGGCCCCGGGGAGCTGTTTTTT.

The V gene is TRBV30, the J gene TRBJ1-3, with TRBD1 matching over 7 bases. This CDR3 spans 15 amino acids. Trimming cost V 5 bases and J 0 bases; bases outside gene matches: 7. Germline V gene data show CDR1 as GTSNPN and CDR2 as SVGIG (reference sequence). The CDR3 region has the DNA TGTGCCTGGGCCCCGACAGGGAGCTCTGGAAACACCATATATTTT. Its translation: CAWAPTGSSGNTIYF.

The genes are TRBV10-3 and TRBJ2-1, with a tentative D call TRBD2 (6 bases). The CDR3 contains 15 residues. Trimming took 6 bases from V and 0 from J, leaving 12 bases between them. In germline, CDR1 is ENHRY, CDR2 SYGVKD. DNA of the CDR3: TGTGCCATCAGGCGGGACCAGAGCTCCTACAATGAGCAGTTCTTC. The encoded protein is CAIRRDQSSYNEQFF.

In this sample, this clone turned up once. V gene TRBV19 combines with J gene TRBJ2-1; 9 bases match TRBD2. The CDR3 totals 16 residues. The ends lost 6 bases at V and 4 bases at J; junction bases unmatched: 10. Germline V CDR1 and CDR2: LNHDA, SQIVND (reference sequence). The CDR3: CASSPIAGVLYNEQFF. In DNA form, the CDR3 reads TGTGCCAGTAGCCCGATAGCGGGAGTCTTGTACAATGAGCAGTTCTTC.

The gene calls are TRBV30 and TRBJ1-4; 7 nucleotides line up with TRBD1. The germline V gene has CDR1 GTSNPN and CDR2 SVGIG (reference sequence). J gave up 6 bases and V 2 bases, and 3 bases lay outside the gene matches. CDR3 length equals 13 residues. Here the CDR3 DNA reads TGTGCCTGGAGTTCACAGGGGTATGAAAAACTGTTTTTT. Amino acid sequence: CAWSSQGYEKLFF.